The clone carrying this T cell receptor (beta chain) was seen many times. The sample comes from a study of T-cell reconstitution after alpha-beta-depleted transplantation in children. Library preparation (for TCRbeta) was performed with unique molecular identifiers. One entry per CDR3 protein, called by TCRdb with MiXCR from the PCR reads. The data contain around 400,000 distinct CDR3 sequences, roughly 22% of them singletons. Trimming cost V 6 bases and J 4 bases; bases outside gene matches: 8. Germline-derived CDR1 and CDR2 are MDHEN and SYDVKM. The CDR3 has 15 amino acids. Sequencing used PBMCs from the stem cell graft donor, obtained from the stem cell graft. The chain employs TRBV28 and TRBJ2-1; TRBD2 aligns across 8 bases. This TCR was recovered from a human donor who donated a stem cell graft to a child with acute myeloid leukemia. For the CDR3, the DNA is TGTGCCAGCAGCTATAGCGGGGAAGCGTACAATGAGCAGTTCTTC. This sequence encodes CASSYSGEAYNEQFF.